The 11 T cell receptor beta chains listed next were all sequenced from one sample in a study of human T cells and chemical hapten exposure (dated by TCRdb to the early 2020s). The library was made by RACE. TCRdb names NextSeq 500 as the instrument used. TCRdb trimmed the raw reads at Q25, called clones with MiXCR and kept productive beta chains. Duplicate CDR3 protein sequences are folded into a single record with the most common DNA and genes. This sample is represented by around 380,000 distinct CDR3 sequences; approximately 5.1% of them were singletons. The top ten clonotypes cover around 2% of the sample. The sample's time point label, in plain terms: patch test 1, 2 weeks after DPC sensitization. What this sample's treatment or condition label stands for: therapeutic diphenylcyclopropenone sensitization with weekly scalp DPC. Sample: whole blood, taken in connection with sensitization to the hapten diphenylcyclopropenone (DPC). Receptors originate from a woman between 45 and 60 years old with alopecia areata. Some clones in this sample may be carry-over from other donors' samples.

This clonotype was counted at least ten times. The gene calls are TRBV5-5 and TRBJ2-3; D remains unclear. Germline loops: CDR1 SGHKS, CDR2 YYEKEE (reference sequence). V gave up 1 base and J gave up 0 bases, with 9 bases separating them. This CDR3 has 15 residues. CDR3 protein: CASSLSGSSTDTQYF. The CDR3 coding sequence is TGTGCCAGCAGCTTGTCCGGTTCCAGCACAGATACGCAGTATTTT. The full variable domain, rest sourced from reference TRBV5-5 and TRBJ2-3, is DAGVTQSPTHLIKTRGQQVTLRCSPISGHKSVSWYQQVLGQGPQFIFQYYEKEERGRGNFPDRFSARQFPNYSSELNVNALLLGDSALYLCASSLSGSSTDTQYFGPGTRLTVL.

A single count supports this clonotype. This could be a read error, since a much larger clone is one nucleotide away. The J gene is TRBJ2-7, the V gene TRBV10-3; the D gene is possibly TRBD2 (5 bases). CDR3 length: 12 residues. Germline CDR1 reads ENHRY; CDR2 reads SYGVKD. CDR3 coding DNA: TGTGCCATCCGGGGAGAAAGGTACGTGCAGTACTTC. Residues: CAIRGERYVQYF.

This clonotype was detected ten times or more. DNA for the CDR3: TGTGCCAGCAGTTTATCCGCCGACTACGAGCAGTACTTC. Translating gives CASSLSADYEQYF. V usage is TRBV27 and J usage is TRBJ2-7; D ambiguous. This CDR3 has 13 residues. V lost 0 bases to trimming and J lost 3 bases, with 6 bases between them. Germline-derived CDR1 and CDR2 are MNHEY and SMNVEV (reference sequence).

This clonotype was detected many times. The chain has TRBV29-1 and TRBJ1-2, with a tentative D call TRBD1 (6 bases). Germline V lookup: CDR1 SQVTM, CDR2 ANQGSEA. The CDR3 sequence is 14 residues long. Trimming cost V 3 bases and J 8 bases, with 19 bases left between them. CDR3 DNA: TGCAGCGTTGAGAGTCCCGACAGGTGGCCCGGCTACACCTTC. Protein product: CSVESPDRWPGYTF.

This clonotype was detected only a few times. This sequence joins TRBV7-9 and TRBJ1-1; D perhaps matches TRBD1 (6 bases). The CDR3 consists of 15 residues. Germline lookup yields CDR1 SEHNR and CDR2 FQNEAQ (reference sequence). Trimming took off 3 bases at V and 0 bases at J, with 11 bases between the two ends. The CDR3 protein is CASSFIRDMNTEAFF. The CDR3 region has the DNA TGTGCCAGCAGCTTTATCCGGGACATGAACACTGAAGCTTTCTTT.

This clonotype was counted many times. The V and J genes are TRBV9 and TRBJ2-3, with D perhaps matching TRBD1 (5 bases). The V end lost 4 bases, the J end lost 2 bases, and 14 bases lay between the germline ends. The CDR3 length is 15 residues. Germline V gene data show CDR1 as SGDLS and CDR2 as YYNGEE. CDR3 sequence reads: CASSSLGAYTDTQYF. The CDR3 DNA follows: TGTGCCAGCAGCTCCTTAGGGGCGTACACAGATACGCAGTATTTT.

This chain connects TRBV20-1 to TRBJ2-4, with D possibly matching TRBD2 (5 bases). Looked up from germline, CDR1 is DFQATT and CDR2 is SNEGSKA (reference sequence). The CDR3 loop spans 13 amino acids. V was shortened by 3 bases and J by 0 bases, with 6 bases between the two germline ends. The CDR3 region is CSASGIAKNIQYF. The CDR3, as DNA: TGCAGTGCTAGCGGGATAGCCAAAAACATTCAGTACTTC.

The chain has TRBV7-9 and TRBJ2-7; D could derive from TRBD1 or TRBD2 (5 bases each). Trimming took 7 bases from V and 1 from J, leaving 14 bases between them. Germline V gives CDR1 SEHNR, CDR2 FQNEAQ (reference sequence). There are 14 residues in the CDR3. Here the CDR3 reads CASNPGTASYEQYF. CDR3 nucleotide sequence: TGTGCCAGCAACCCCGGGACCGCATCCTACGAGCAGTACTTC. Full variable domain (missing parts from reference TRBV7-9 and TRBJ2-7): DTGVSQNPRHKITKRGQNVTFRCDPISEHNRLYWYRQTLGQGPEFLTYFQNEAQLEKSRLLSDRFSAERPKGSFSTLEIQRTEQGDSAMYLCASNPGTASYEQYFGPGTRLTVT.

This clonotype has at least ten counts. The V call is TRBV11-2, the J call TRBJ2-3; no clear D gene. The CDR3 is made up of 13 amino acids. The germline CDR1 and CDR2 sequences are SGHAT and FQNNGV. The V end lost 3 bases, the J end lost 2 bases, and 6 bases lay between the germline ends. Here the CDR3 reads CASSFEPTDTQYF. The CDR3 region has the DNA TGTGCCAGCAGCTTCGAGCCCACAGATACGCAGTATTTT.

This clonotype was seen ten or more times. The chain recombines TRBV20-1 with TRBJ1-1; TRBD1 is a possible D gene (6 bases). The CDR3 consists of 15 residues. V was cut by 6 bases and J by 4 bases, with 21 bases left in between. From germline, CDR1 is DFQATT and CDR2 SNEGSKA (reference sequence). This CDR3 reads CSAVRGRALGTEAFF. The CDR3 DNA reads TGCAGTGCGGTTCGGGGGCGGGCCCTGGGCACTGAAGCTTTCTTT.

The table lists this clonotype with many counts. The chain combines TRBV11-2 with TRBJ2-1; TRBD2 aligns across 9 bases. This CDR3 contains 14 residues. CDR1 is SGHAT, CDR2 FQNNGV, per germline. J lost 9 bases, V lost 5 bases, and 8 bases had no gene match. As DNA, the CDR3 is TGTGCCAGCAGCCCCATAGCGGGAGAAGGTGAGCAGTTCTTC. Protein product: CASSPIAGEGEQFF.